This TCR beta chain was sequenced in a study of cytomegalovirus exposure and HLA in healthy donors. The PCR made use of 60 Vbeta and 13 Jbeta primers. Sequencing was performed with immunoSEQ multiplex PCR; in TCRdb, only in-frame clones are kept and a portion is missing. The table records 100,000 to 150,000 clones, 60% to 85% of them present only once. Per the germline V gene, CDR1 is MRHNA and CDR2 is SNTAGT. The CDR3 has 13 residues. V lost 5 bases to trimming and J lost 8 bases, with 13 bases between them. The TCR originated in a woman aged 18-29 years in good health and CMV-seronegative. The chain joins TRBV6-4 to TRBJ2-1; the D gene is possibly TRBD2 (6 bases). The sample taken for sequencing was PBMCs. CDR3 in amino acids: CASSLDGGDEQFF. The CDR3 DNA reads TGTGCCAGCAGTCTGGACGGGGGAGATGAGCAGTTCTTC.